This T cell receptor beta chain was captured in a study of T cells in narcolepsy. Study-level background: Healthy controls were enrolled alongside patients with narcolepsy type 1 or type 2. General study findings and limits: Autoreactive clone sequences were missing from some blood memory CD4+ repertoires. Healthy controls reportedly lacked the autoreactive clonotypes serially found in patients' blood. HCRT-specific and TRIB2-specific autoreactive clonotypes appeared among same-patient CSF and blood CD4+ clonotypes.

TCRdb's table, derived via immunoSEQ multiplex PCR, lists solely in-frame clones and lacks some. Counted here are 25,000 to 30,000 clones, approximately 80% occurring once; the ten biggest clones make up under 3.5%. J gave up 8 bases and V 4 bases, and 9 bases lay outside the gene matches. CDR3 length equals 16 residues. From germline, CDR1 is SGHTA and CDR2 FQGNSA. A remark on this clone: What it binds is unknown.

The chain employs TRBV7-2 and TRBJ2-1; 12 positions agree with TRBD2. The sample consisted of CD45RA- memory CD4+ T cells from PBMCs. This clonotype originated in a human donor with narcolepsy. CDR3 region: CASSWVTSGGGYEQFF. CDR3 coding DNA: TGTGCCAGCAGCTGGGTGACTAGCGGGGGAGGGTATGAGCAGTTCTTC.